This TCR beta chain was observed in a study of blood T cell repertoires in COVID-19. CDR3 length: 15 amino acids. V shed 0 bases, J shed 2 bases, and the junction held 4 bases outside the gene matches. CDR1 SGHKS and CDR2 YYEKEE come from the germline V gene (reference sequence). Assay used: immunoSEQ multiplex PCR; TCRdb lists only in-frame clones, some missing. The sample has a few hundred thousand clones, roughly 85% seen once. This clonotype was obtained from a woman aged 30 to 39 who had recovered from COVID-19. The genes are TRBV5-5 and TRBJ2-7; 8 nucleotides match TRBD1. The source material was PBMCs or T cells enriched from blood (not recorded which). DNA of the CDR3: TGTGCCAGCAGCTTGGCAGGGGGCGAAACCTACGAGCAGTACTTC. Its translation is CASSLAGGETYEQYF.